Listed below are T cell receptor beta chains from one sample, sequenced in a study of CD8 T cells in Susac syndrome. MiXCR, run by TCRdb on the immunoSEQ multiplex PCR reads, gives a single entry per CDR3 protein. The sample shows 300,000 or so distinct CDR3 sequences, around 90% of them seen only once. The source material was CD4+ T cells from PBMCs. The receptors stem from a human donor with multiple sclerosis. CDR3s include the opening cysteine and the closing phenylalanine or tryptophan. A D gene is named only where the DNA matches it firmly. Only some rows state a clone size, as once, few, many or a class for expanded clones.

TRBJ1-1 - TRBD1 TRBV2 13 CASSGQGYTEAFF TGTGCCAGCAGTGGACAGGGGTACACTGAAGCTTTCTTT
TRBJ1-2 - - TRBV6-5 13 CASLRGPSYGYTF TGTGCCAGCCTTCGGGGGCCCTCCTATGGCTACACCTTC
TRBJ2-7 - TRBD2 TRBV6-2/TRBV6-3 17 CASSPGTSGRRTYEQYF TGTGCCAGCAGCCCAGGGACTAGCGGGAGGAGGACCTACGAGCAGTACTTC
TRBJ2-3 - - TRBV20-1 13 CSAQTRWLDTQYF TGCAGTGCTCAGACTAGGTGGTTGGATACGCAGTATTTT
TRBJ2-5 - TRBD2 TRBV7-9 14 CASSSGGFQETQYF TGTGCCAGCTCTAGCGGGGGGTTCCAAGAGACCCAGTACTTC
TRBJ2-7 once - TRBV20-1 16 CSARDPRERHTYEQYF TGCAGTGCTAGAGATCCCAGGGAAAGGCATACCTACGAGCAGTACTTC
TRBJ2-6 - - TRBV6-1 15 CASRDGDPGANVLTF TGTGCCAGCAGAGACGGGGATCCTGGGGCCAACGTCCTGACTTTC
TRBJ1-4 - - TRBV4-3 16 CASSQGASGADEKLFF TGCGCCAGCAGCCAAGGGGCGTCGGGGGCAGACGAAAAACTGTTTTTT
TRBJ1-6 - - TRBV20-1 14 CSARGRSYNSPLHF TGCAGTGCTAGGGGGCGCTCCTATAATTCACCCCTCCACTTT
TRBJ2-7 - TRBD2 TRBV4-3 13 CASSLGASGEQYF TGCGCCAGCAGCCTCGGGGCTAGCGGAGAGCAGTACTTC
TRBJ2-5 - TRBD2 TRBV2 14 CASSRGLVQETQYF TGTGCCAGCAGCCGGGGACTAGTCCAAGAGACCCAGTACTTC
TRBJ1-2 - - TRBV30 14 CAWSLGRLYYGYTF TGTGCCTGGAGTTTGGGGCGACTCTACTATGGCTACACCTTC
TRBJ1-1 - - TRBV29-1 19 CSAPYTWGVCGNMNTEAFF TGCAGCGCCCCCTACACCTGGGGGGTATGTGGGAATATGAACACTGAAGCTTTCTTT
TRBJ2-7 - TRBD1 TRBV5-1 15 CASSWTGTGDSEQYF TGCGCCAGCAGCTGGACCGGGACAGGGGACTCCGAGCAGTACTTC
TRBJ2-3 - - TRBV12-3/TRBV12-4 12 CASSGDQHTQYF TGTGCCAGCAGTGGGGACCAGCATACGCAGTATTTT
TRBJ1-2 - - TRBV7-2 13 CASSLQEGYGYTF TGTGCCAGCAGCTTGCAGGAAGGCTATGGCTACACCTTC
TRBJ1-5 - TRBD1 TRBV6-6 14 CASGKQGRVEPQHF TGTGCCAGCGGGAAACAGGGGCGAGTGGAGCCCCAGCATTTT
TRBJ2-6 - TRBD2 TRBV7-6 19 CASSRGGTLRGSGANVLTF TGTGCCAGCAGCAGGGGAGGGACGCTCCGGGGCTCTGGGGCCAACGTCCTGACTTTC
TRBJ2-5 - - TRBV20-1 14 CSATIEGRRETQYF TGCAGTGCTACTATCGAGGGACGAAGGGAGACCCAGTACTTC
TRBJ2-3 - TRBD1 TRBV12-3/TRBV12-4 15 CASSIQGWPSDTQYF TGTGCCAGCAGCATACAGGGGTGGCCTTCAGATACGCAGTATTTT
TRBJ1-5 - - TRBV19 15 CASNPDSSRNQPQHF TGTGCCAGTAACCCAGACAGTTCCCGCAATCAGCCCCAGCATTTT
TRBJ2-2 - TRBD2 TRBV4-3 15 CASSSGLANTGELFF TGCGCCAGCAGCTCGGGACTAGCGAACACCGGGGAGCTGTTTTTT
TRBJ2-5 - TRBD2 TRBV25-1 15 CASSEWPSGQETQYF TGTGCCAGCAGTGAATGGCCTAGCGGCCAAGAGACCCAGTACTTC
TRBJ2-1 - TRBD2 TRBV20-1 15 CSAVTSGRPYNEQFF TGCAGTGCCGTGACTAGCGGGAGGCCCTACAATGAGCAGTTCTTC
TRBJ2-5 - - TRBV4-1 13 CASSLATQETQYF TGCGCCAGCAGCCTAGCGACCCAAGAGACCCAGTACTTC
TRBJ2-5 - TRBD2 TRBV6-2/TRBV6-3 16 CASSYSGLAGQETQYF TGTGCCAGCAGTTACTCGGGACTAGCGGGACAAGAGACCCAGTACTTC
TRBJ1-2 few TRBD1 TRBV6-5 13 CASSGQGSYGYTF TGTGCCAGCAGCGGACAGGGGAGTTATGGCTACACCTTC
TRBJ2-2 once TRBD2 TRBV11-1 17 CASSRSLAGAAHGELFF TGTGCCAGCAGCCGATCCCTAGCGGGGGCAGCCCACGGGGAGCTGTTTTTT
TRBJ1-1 - - TRBV7-2 13 CASSFRRGTEAFF TGTGCCAGCAGCTTTCGTCGAGGTACTGAAGCTTTCTTT
TRBJ1-6 once TRBD1 TRBV12-3/TRBV12-4 15 CASSRQGQRNSPLHF TGTGCCAGCAGCCGACAGGGCCAGAGGAATTCACCCCTCCACTTT
TRBJ1-2 - TRBD1 TRBV4-2 17 CASSQDGQGGFLYGYTF TGTGCCAGCAGCCAAGATGGACAGGGAGGGTTCCTCTATGGCTACACCTTC
TRBJ2-1 - - TRBV7-2 16 CASSLAGATGHNEQFF TGTGCCAGCAGCTTAGCGGGTGCGACGGGACACAATGAGCAGTTCTTC
TRBJ2-7 - - TRBV5-5 16 CASSLGTRFATYEQYF TGTGCCAGCAGCTTGGGGACAAGATTTGCCACCTACGAGCAGTACTTC
TRBJ2-1 - TRBD2 TRBV18 16 CASSPPLAGGIDEQFF TGTGCCAGCTCACCACCCCTAGCGGGGGGTATCGATGAGCAGTTCTTC
TRBJ2-7 - TRBD2 TRBV20-1 15 CSAREGTSGSDEQYF TGCAGTGCTAGAGAAGGGACTAGCGGGAGCGACGAGCAGTACTTC
TRBJ2-4 - - TRBV27 15 CASRRNQVAKNIQYF TGTGCCAGCAGAAGAAATCAGGTAGCCAAAAACATTCAGTACTTC
TRBJ2-1 - TRBD2 TRBV7-2 16 CASSLALTSGSDEQFF TGTGCCAGCAGCTTAGCGCTCACTAGCGGGAGTGATGAGCAGTTCTTC
TRBJ2-1 - - TRBV20-1 14 CSAGSGSGYNEQFF TGCAGTGCTGGTAGTGGTAGCGGCTACAATGAGCAGTTCTTC
TRBJ2-7 - - TRBV20-1 15 CSARDPGRDSYEQYF TGCAGTGCTAGAGATCCCGGCAGGGACTCCTACGAGCAGTACTTC
TRBJ2-3 - TRBD1 TRBV28 14 CASCGTGGTDTQYF TGTGCCAGCTGTGGGACAGGAGGCACAGATACGCAGTATTTT
TRBJ1-4 - - TRBV3-1 12 CASSQVSTSLFF TGTGCCAGCAGCCAAGTCTCGACATCACTGTTTTTT
TRBJ1-1 - TRBD1 TRBV20-1 15 CSARRIGQGDTEAFF TGCAGTGCTAGGAGGATCGGACAGGGTGACACTGAAGCTTTCTTT
TRBJ1-1 - - TRBV7-9 15 CASSLSENSNTEAFF TGTGCCAGCAGCTTAAGTGAGAATTCGAACACTGAAGCTTTCTTT
TRBJ2-5 - TRBD1 TRBV3-1 14 CASSTGALQETQYF TGTGCCAGCAGCACAGGGGCCCTCCAAGAGACCCAGTACTTC
TRBJ2-7 - - TRBV29-1 12 CSAGSGNSEQYF TGCAGCGCTGGAAGCGGAAACTCCGAGCAGTACTTC
TRBJ1-5 - TRBD1 TRBV20-1 15 CSARYRGFGNQPQHF TGCAGTGCTAGATACAGGGGATTTGGCAATCAGCCCCAGCATTTT
TRBJ1-2 - - TRBV30 12 CAWSLGPFGYTF TGTGCCTGGAGCCTGGGGCCCTTCGGCTACACCTTC
TRBJ2-5 once - TRBV6-5 13 CASSYSFPETQYF TGTGCCAGCAGTTACTCCTTTCCAGAGACCCAGTACTTC
TRBJ2-7 - - TRBV28 10 CASGNYEQYF TGTGCCAGCGGGAACTACGAGCAGTACTTC
TRBJ2-7 - - TRBV15 15 CATSLDRSLIYEQYF TGTGCCACCAGCTTAGACAGGTCGCTAATATACGAGCAGTACTTC
TRBJ1-3 - - TRBV30 15 CAWKGQGYSGNTIYF TGTGCCTGGAAGGGGCAGGGGTACTCTGGAAACACCATATATTTT
TRBJ2-1 - - TRBV30 13 CAWSNGPYNEQFF TGTGCCTGGAGTAACGGACCATACAATGAGCAGTTCTTC
TRBJ1-5 - - TRBV3-1 15 CASSQGPQPNQPQHF TGTGCCAGCAGCCAAGGTCCACAGCCCAATCAGCCCCAGCATTTT
TRBJ1-4 - TRBD1 TRBV11-1 15 CASSGQGATNEKLFF TGTGCCAGCAGCGGACAGGGTGCAACTAATGAAAAACTGTTTTTT
TRBJ2-5 - - TRBV7-3 15 CASSPQGRPEETQYF TGTGCCAGCAGCCCGCAGGGACGGCCAGAAGAGACCCAGTACTTC
TRBJ2-4 - - TRBV4-2 14 CASSQESSGYIQYF TGTGCCAGCAGCCAAGAGTCTTCCGGGTACATTCAGTACTTC
TRBJ2-3 few - TRBV12-3/TRBV12-4 13 CASRRLGTDTQYF TGTGCCAGCAGACGACTCGGCACAGATACGCAGTATTTT
TRBJ2-1 - TRBD2 TRBV29-1 13 CSVAGGLHNEQFF TGCAGCGTTGCGGGAGGGCTTCACAATGAGCAGTTCTTC
TRBJ2-2 - TRBD2 TRBV4-1 19 CASSPSTSGRTERTGELFF TGCGCCAGCAGCCCCTCGACTAGCGGGAGGACCGAGCGCACCGGGGAGCTGTTTTTT
TRBJ1-2 - - TRBV2 14 CASTSGSSNYGYTF TGTGCCAGCACTTCTGGGAGTTCTAACTATGGCTACACCTTC